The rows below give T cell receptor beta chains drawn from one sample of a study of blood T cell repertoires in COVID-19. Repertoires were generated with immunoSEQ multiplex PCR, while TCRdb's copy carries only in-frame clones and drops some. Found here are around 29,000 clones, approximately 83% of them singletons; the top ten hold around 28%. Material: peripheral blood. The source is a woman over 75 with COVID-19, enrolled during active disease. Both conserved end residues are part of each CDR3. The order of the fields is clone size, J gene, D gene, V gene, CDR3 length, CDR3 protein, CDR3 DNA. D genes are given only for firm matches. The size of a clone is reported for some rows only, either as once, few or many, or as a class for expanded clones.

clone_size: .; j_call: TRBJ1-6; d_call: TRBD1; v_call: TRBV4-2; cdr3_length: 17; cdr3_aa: CASSHISTGTGNSPLHF; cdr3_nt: TGTGCCAGCAGCCACATATCGACCGGGACAGGGAATTCACCCCTCCACTTT
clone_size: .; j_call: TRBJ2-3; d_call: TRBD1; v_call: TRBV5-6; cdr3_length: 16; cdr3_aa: CASSRNRGLSTDTQYF; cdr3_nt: TGTGCCAGCAGCAGAAACAGGGGGCTTAGCACAGATACGCAGTATTTT
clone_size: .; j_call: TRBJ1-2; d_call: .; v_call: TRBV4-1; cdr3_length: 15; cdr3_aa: CASSQGEQGSYGYTF; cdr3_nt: TGCGCCAGCAGCCAAGGGGAACAGGGCTCCTATGGCTACACCTTC
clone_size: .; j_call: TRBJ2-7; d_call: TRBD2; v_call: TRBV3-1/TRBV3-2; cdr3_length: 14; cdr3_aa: CASSPRGLAHEQYF; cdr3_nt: TGTGCCAGCAGCCCCAGGGGACTAGCCCACGAGCAGTACTTC
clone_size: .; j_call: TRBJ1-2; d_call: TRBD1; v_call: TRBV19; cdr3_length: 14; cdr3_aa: CASSDRASNYGYTF; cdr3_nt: TGTGCCAGTAGCGACAGGGCCTCTAACTATGGCTACACCTTC
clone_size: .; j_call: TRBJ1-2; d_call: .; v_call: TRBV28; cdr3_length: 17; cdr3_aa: CASSSGGGRTLIYGYTF; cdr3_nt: TGTGCCAGCAGTTCCGGGGGGGGCCGGACGTTGATATATGGCTACACCTTC
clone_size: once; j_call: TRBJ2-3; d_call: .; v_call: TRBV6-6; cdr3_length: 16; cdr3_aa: CASSYCIGTRDCTQYF; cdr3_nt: TGTGCCAGCAGTTACTGTATAGGGACACGAGACTGTACGCAGTATTTT
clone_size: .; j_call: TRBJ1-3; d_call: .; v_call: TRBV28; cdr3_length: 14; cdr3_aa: CASRTQGLGDTIYF; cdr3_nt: TGTGCCAGCAGGACTCAGGGTCTTGGGGACACCATATATTTT
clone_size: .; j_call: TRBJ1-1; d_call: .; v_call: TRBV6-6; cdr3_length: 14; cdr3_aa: CASSTGSPGTEAFF; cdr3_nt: TGTGCCAGCAGTACCGGGAGCCCGGGGACTGAAGCTTTCTTT
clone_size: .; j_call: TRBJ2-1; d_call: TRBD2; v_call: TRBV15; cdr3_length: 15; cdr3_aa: CATSLKRGTNNEQFF; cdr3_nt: TGTGCCACCAGCCTCAAGCGGGGAACCAACAATGAGCAGTTCTTC
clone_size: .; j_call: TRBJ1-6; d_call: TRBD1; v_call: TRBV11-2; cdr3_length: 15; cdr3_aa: CASSPQGQGNSPLHF; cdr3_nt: TGTGCCAGCAGCCCACAGGGACAGGGGAATTCACCCCTCCACTTT
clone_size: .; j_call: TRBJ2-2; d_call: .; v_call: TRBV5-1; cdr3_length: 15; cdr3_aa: CASSSGTKNTGELFF; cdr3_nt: TGCGCCAGCAGCTCCGGGACAAAGAACACCGGGGAGCTGTTTTTT
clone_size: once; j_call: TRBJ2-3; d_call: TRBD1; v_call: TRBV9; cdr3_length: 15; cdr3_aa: CASSAGTGGPDTQYF; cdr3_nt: TGTGCCAGCAGTGCCGGGACAGGGGGCCCAGATACGCAGTATTTT
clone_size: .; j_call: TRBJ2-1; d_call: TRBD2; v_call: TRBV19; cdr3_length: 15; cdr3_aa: CASSKRLADYNEQFF; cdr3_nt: TGTGCCAGTAGTAAACGGCTAGCGGACTACAATGAGCAGTTCTTC
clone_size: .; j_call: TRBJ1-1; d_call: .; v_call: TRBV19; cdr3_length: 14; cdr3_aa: CASSARTVRTEAFF; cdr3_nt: TGTGCCAGTAGTGCGCGGACAGTGAGGACTGAAGCTTTCTTT
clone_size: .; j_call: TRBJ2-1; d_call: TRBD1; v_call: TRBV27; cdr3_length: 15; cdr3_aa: CASRYFGQGEAEQFF; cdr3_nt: TGTGCCAGCAGATATTTCGGACAGGGGGAAGCTGAGCAGTTCTTC
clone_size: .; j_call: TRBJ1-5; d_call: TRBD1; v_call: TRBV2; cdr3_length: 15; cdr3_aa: CASSTQGLSNQPQHF; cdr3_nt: TGTGCCAGCAGTACACAGGGGTTAAGCAATCAGCCCCAGCATTTT
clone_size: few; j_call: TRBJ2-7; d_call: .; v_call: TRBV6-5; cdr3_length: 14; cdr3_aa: CASSYGQGLYEQYF; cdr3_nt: TGTGCCAGCAGTTACGGCCAGGGCCTCTACGAGCAGTACTTC
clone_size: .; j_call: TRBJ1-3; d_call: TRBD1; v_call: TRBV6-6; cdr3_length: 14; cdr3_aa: CASRPRDSGNTIYF; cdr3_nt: TGTGCCAGCAGACCCCGGGACAGTGGAAACACCATATATTTT
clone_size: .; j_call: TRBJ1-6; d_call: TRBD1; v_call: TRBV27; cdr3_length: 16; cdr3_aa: CASSPPSTGKNSPLHF; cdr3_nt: TGTGCCAGCAGCCCACCCTCGACAGGGAAGAATTCACCCCTCCACTTT
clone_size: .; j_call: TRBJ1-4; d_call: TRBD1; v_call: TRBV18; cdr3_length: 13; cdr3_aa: CASARTGVEKLFF; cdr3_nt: TGTGCCAGCGCACGGACAGGGGTAGAAAAACTGTTTTTT
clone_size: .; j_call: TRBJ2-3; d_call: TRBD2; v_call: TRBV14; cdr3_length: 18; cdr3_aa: CASSRTRTSGGATDTQYF; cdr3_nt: TGTGCCAGCAGCCGAACCCGCACTAGCGGGGGGGCAACAGATACGCAGTATTTT
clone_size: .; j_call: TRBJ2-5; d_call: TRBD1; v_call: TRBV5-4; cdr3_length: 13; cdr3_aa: CASTRGGGETQYF; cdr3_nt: TGTGCCAGCACCCGAGGGGGCGGGGAGACCCAGTACTTC
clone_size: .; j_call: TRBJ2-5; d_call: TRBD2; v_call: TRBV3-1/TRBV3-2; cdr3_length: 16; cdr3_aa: CASSPGTSGGRETQYF; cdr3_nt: TGTGCCAGCAGCCCCGGGACTAGCGGGGGCAGGGAGACCCAGTACTTC
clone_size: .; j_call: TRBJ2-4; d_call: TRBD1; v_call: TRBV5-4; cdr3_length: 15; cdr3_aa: CASSSGTGEENIQYF; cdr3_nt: TGTGCCAGCAGTTCGGGGACAGGGGAGGAAAACATTCAGTACTTC
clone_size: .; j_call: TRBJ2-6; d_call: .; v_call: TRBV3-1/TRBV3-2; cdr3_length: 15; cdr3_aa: CASSQERAGANVLTF; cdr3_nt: TGTGCCAGCAGCCAAGAGAGGGCTGGGGCCAACGTCCTGACTTTC
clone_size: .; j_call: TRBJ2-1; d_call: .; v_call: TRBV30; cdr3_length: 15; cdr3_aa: CAWSVSTGTYNEQFF; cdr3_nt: TGTGCCTGGAGTGTTAGTACAGGGACCTACAATGAGCAGTTCTTC
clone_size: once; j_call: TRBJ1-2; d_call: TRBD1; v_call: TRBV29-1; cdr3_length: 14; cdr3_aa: CSVEGGGGVYGYTF; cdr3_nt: TGCAGCGTTGAAGGTGGAGGGGGCGTCTATGGCTACACCTTC
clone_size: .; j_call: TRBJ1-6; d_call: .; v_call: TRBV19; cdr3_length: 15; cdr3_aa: CASSKADWVNSPLHF; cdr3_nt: TGTGCCAGTAGTAAGGCGGACTGGGTTAATTCACCCCTCCACTTT
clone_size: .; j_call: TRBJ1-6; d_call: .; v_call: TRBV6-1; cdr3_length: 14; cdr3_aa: CASSEDRFGSPLHF; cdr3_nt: TGTGCCAGCAGTGAAGACAGGTTTGGATCACCCCTCCACTTT
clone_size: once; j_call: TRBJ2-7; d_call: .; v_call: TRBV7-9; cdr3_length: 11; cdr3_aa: CASSSYDEQYF; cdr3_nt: TGTGCCAGCAGTTCCTACGACGAGCAGTACTTC
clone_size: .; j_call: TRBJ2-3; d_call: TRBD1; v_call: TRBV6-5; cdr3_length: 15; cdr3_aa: CASSSGQTITDTQYF; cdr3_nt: TGTGCCAGCAGTTCGGGACAGACTATTACAGATACGCAGTATTTT
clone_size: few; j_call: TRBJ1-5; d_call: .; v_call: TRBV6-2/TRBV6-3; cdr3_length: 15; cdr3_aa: CASSYSRASNQPQHF; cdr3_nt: TGTGCCAGCAGTTACAGCAGGGCCTCAAATCAGCCCCAGCATTTT
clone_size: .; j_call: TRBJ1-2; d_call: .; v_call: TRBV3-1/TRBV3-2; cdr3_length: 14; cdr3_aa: CASSQAGGLTGYTF; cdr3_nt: TGTGCCAGCAGCCAAGCGGGGGGGTTGACTGGCTACACCTTC